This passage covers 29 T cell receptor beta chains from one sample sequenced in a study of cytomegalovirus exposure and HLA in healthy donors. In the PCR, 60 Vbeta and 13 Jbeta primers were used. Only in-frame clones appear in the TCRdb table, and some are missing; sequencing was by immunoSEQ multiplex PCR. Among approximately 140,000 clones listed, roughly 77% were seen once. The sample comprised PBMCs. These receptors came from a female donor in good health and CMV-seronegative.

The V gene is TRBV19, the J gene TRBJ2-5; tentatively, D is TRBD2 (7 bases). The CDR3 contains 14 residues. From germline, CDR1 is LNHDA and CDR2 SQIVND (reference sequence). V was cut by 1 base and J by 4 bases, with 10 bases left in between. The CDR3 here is CASSIGRGAETQYF. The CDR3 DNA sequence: TGTGCCAGTAGTATAGGCCGGGGGGCAGAGACCCAGTACTTC.

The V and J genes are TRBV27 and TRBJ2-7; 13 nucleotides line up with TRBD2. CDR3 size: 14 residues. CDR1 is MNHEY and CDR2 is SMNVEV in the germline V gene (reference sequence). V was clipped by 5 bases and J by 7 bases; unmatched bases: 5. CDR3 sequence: CASSGLAGVTEQYF. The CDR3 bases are TGTGCCAGCAGTGGACTAGCGGGAGTAACTGAGCAGTACTTC.

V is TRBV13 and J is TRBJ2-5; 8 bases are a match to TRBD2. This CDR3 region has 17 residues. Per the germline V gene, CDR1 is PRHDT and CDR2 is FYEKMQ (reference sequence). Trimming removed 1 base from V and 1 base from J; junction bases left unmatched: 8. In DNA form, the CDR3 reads TGTGCCAGCAGCTTAGTCCCCGGGACTAGGGGCCAAGAGACCCAGTACTTC. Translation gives CASSLVPGTRGQETQYF.

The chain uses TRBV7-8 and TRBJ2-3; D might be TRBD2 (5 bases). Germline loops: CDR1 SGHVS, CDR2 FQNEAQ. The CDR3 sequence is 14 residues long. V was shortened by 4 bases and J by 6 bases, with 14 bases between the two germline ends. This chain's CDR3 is CASSSPLPGDTQYF. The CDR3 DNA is TGTGCCAGCAGCTCCCCGCTCCCGGGGGATACGCAGTATTTT.

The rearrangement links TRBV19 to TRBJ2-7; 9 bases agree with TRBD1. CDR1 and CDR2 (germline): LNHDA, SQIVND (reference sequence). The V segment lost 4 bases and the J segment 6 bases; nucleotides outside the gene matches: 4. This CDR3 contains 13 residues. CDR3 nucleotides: TGTGCCAGTAGTACGGACAGGGGCGGCGAGCAGTACTTC. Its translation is CASSTDRGGEQYF.

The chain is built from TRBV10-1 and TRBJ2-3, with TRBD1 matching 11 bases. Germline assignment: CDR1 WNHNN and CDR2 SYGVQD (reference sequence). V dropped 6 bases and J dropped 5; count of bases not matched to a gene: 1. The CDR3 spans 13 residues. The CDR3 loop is CASRGTGGDTQYF. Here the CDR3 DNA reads TGCGCCAGCAGGGGGACAGGGGGAGATACGCAGTATTTT.

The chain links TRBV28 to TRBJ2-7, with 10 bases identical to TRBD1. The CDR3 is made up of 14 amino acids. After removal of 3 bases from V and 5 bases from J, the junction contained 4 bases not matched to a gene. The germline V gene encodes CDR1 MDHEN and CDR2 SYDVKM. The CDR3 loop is CASSFGDRGHEQYF. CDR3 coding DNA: TGTGCCAGCAGTTTTGGGGACAGGGGCCACGAGCAGTACTTC.

CDR3 in amino acids: CASSPISGIYEQYF. CDR3 bases: TGTGCCAGCAGCCCTATCAGCGGGATCTACGAGCAGTACTTC. V gene TRBV11-2 combines with J gene TRBJ2-7; 7 nucleotides match TRBD2. Germline trimming cut 5 bases from V and 3 bases from J; bases unmatched to any gene: 7. This CDR3 has 14 residues. In germline, CDR1 is SGHAT, CDR2 FQNNGV.

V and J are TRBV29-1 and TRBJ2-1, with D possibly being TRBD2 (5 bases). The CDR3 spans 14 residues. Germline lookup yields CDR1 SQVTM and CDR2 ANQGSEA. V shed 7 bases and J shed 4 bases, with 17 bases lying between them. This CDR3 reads CSATSPPGYNEQFF. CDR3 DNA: TGCAGCGCCACTAGTCCCCCAGGTTACAATGAGCAGTTCTTC.

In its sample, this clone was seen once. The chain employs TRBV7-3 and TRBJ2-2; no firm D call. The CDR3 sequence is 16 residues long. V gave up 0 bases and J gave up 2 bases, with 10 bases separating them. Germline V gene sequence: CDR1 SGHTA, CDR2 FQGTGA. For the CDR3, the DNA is TGTGCCAGCAGCTTAACAGTTTTGGGCAACACCGGGGAGCTGTTTTTT. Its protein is CASSLTVLGNTGELFF.

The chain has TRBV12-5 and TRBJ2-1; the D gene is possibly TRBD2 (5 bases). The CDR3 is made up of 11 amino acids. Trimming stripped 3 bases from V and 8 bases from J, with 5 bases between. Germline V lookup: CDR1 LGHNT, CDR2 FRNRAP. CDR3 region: CASGFGDEQFF. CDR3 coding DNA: TGTGCTAGTGGTTTCGGGGATGAGCAGTTCTTC.

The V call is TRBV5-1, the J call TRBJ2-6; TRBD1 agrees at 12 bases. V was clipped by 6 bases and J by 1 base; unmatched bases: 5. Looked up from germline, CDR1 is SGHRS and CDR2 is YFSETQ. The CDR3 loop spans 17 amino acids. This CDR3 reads CASTRGQGASGANVLTF. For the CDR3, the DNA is TGCGCCAGCACCCGGGGACAGGGGGCGTCTGGGGCCAACGTCCTGACTTTC.

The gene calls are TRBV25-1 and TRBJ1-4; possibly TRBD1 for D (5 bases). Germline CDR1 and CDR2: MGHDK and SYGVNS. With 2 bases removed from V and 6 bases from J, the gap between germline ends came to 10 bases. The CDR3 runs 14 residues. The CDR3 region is CASSEPGGDEKLFF. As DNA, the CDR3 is TGTGCCAGCAGTGAACCTGGGGGGGATGAAAAACTGTTTTTT.

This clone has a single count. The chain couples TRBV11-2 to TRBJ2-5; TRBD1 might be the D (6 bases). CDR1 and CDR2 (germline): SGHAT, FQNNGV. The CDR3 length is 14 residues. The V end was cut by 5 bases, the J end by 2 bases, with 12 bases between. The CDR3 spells CASSLGHKQETQYF. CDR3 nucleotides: TGTGCCAGCAGCCTGGGACATAAACAAGAGACCCAGTACTTC.

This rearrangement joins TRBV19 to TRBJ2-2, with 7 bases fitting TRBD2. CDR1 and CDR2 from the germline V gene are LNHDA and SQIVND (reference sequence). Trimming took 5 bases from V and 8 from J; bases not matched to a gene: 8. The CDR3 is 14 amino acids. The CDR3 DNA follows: TGTGCCAGTAGTGGCCCAGCGGGGTCGGGGGAGCTGTTTTTT. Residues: CASSGPAGSGELFF. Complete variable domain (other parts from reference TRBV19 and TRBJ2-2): DGGITQSPKYLFRKEGQNVTLSCEQNLNHDAMYWYRQDPGQGLRLIYYSQIVNDFQKGDIAEGYSVSREKKESFPLTVTSAQKNPTAFYLCASSGPAGSGELFFGEGSRLTVL.

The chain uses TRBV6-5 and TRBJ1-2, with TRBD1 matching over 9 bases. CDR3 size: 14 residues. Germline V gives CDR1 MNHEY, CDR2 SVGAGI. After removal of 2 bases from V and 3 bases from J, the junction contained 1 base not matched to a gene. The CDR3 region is CASSYTGGHYGYTF. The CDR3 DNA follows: TGTGCCAGCAGTTACACAGGGGGCCACTATGGCTACACCTTC.

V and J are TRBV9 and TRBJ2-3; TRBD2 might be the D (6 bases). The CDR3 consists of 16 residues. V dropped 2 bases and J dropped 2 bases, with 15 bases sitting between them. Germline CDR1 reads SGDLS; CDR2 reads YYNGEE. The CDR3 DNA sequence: TGTGCCAGCAGCGTGCGGGACCGACGCCCCACAGATACGCAGTATTTT. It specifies CASSVRDRRPTDTQYF.

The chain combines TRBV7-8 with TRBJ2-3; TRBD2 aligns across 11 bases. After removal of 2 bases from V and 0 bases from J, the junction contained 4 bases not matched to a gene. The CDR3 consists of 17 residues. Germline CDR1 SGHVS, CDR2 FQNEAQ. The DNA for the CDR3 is TGTGCCAGCAGCTTACCGACTAGCGGGACTAGCACAGATACGCAGTATTTT. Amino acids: CASSLPTSGTSTDTQYF.

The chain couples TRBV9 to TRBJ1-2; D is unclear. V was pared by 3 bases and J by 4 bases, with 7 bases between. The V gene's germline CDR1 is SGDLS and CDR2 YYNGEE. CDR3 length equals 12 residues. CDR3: CASSESGYGYTF. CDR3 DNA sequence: TGTGCCAGCAGCGAGAGTGGCTATGGCTACACCTTC.

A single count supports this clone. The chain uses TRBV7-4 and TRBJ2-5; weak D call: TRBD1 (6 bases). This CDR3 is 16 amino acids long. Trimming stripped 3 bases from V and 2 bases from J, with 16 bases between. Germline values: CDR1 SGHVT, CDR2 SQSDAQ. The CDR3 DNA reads TGTGCCAGCAGCTTCCCTACCTCCAGGGGACAAGAGACCCAGTACTTC. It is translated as CASSFPTSRGQETQYF.

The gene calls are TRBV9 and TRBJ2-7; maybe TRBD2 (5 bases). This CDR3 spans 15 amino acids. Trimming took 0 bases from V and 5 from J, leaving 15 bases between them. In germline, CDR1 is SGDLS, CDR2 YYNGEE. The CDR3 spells CASSVGRGNPDEQYF. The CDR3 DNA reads TGTGCCAGCAGCGTAGGCCGAGGGAATCCGGACGAGCAGTACTTC.

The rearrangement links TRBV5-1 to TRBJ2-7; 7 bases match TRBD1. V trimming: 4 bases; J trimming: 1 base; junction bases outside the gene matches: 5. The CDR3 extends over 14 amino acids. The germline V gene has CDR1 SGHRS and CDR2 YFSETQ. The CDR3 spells CASSPTTGSYEQYF. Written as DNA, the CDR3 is TGCGCCAGCAGCCCTACGACAGGGTCCTACGAGCAGTACTTC.

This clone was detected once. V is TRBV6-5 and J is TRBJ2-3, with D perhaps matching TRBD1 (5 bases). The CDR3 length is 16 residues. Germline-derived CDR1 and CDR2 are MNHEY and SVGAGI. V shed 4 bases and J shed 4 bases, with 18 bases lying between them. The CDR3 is CASSSYDSREADTQYF. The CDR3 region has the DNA TGTGCCAGCAGTTCCTATGACAGCCGCGAGGCAGATACGCAGTATTTT.

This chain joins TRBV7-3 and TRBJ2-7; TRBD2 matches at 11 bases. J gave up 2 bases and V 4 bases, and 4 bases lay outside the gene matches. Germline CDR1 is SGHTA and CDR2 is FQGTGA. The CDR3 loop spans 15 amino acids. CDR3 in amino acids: CASSSLAGGPYEQYF. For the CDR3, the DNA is TGTGCCAGCAGCTCCCTAGCGGGGGGCCCCTACGAGCAGTACTTC.

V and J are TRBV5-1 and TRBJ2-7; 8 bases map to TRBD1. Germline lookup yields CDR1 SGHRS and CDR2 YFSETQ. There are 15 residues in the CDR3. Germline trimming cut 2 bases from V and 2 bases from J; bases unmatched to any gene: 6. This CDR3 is CASSFGPGGPYEQYF. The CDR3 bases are TGCGCCAGCAGCTTCGGCCCAGGGGGCCCCTACGAGCAGTACTTC.

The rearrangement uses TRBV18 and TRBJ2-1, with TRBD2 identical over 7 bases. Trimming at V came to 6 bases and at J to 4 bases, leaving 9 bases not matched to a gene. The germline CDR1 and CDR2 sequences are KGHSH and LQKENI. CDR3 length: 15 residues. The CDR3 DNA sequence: TGTGCCAGCTCTTCCTGGCGGGAGAGTTACAATGAGCAGTTCTTC. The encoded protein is CASSSWRESYNEQFF.

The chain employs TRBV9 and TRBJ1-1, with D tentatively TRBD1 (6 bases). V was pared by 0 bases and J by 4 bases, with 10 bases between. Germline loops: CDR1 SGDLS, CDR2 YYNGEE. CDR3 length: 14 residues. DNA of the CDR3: TGTGCCAGCAGCGTAGAGGGCAGGGGCACTGAAGCTTTCTTT. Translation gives CASSVEGRGTEAFF.

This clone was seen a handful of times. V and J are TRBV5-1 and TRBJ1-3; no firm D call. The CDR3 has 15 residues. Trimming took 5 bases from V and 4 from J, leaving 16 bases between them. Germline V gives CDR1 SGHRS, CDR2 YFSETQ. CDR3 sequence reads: CASSFDNSGGNTIYF. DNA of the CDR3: TGCGCCAGCAGTTTTGACAACTCGGGGGGAAACACCATATATTTT.

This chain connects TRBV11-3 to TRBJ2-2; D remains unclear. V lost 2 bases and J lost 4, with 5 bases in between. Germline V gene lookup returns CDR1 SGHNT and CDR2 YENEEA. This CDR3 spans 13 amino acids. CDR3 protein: CASSLLRTGELFF. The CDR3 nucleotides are TGTGCCAGCAGCTTACTTCGCACCGGGGAGCTGTTTTTT.